The clone carrying this TCR beta chain was seen a few times. Its specificity is not known. This entry comes from a study of T cells after yellow fever vaccination. Study-level background: Low-cell-number fractions were prepared with SMART-Seq v4 Ultra Low Input.

The study made its TCR cDNA through 5'RACE template switching. That step introduced a universal primer site along with UMIs. TCRdb redid the calling of the 5' RACE reads with MiXCR, one entry per CDR3 protein. The sample has around 530,000 distinct CDR3 sequences, 17% seen once. Germline V gives CDR1 KGHDR, CDR2 SFDVKD. V dropped 6 bases and J dropped 4 bases, with 11 bases sitting between them. The CDR3 runs 14 residues. Notes on the study in general: There was a small share of clonotypes that showed up in both the CD4 and CD8 compartments. Clones that expanded after primary vaccination mostly reappeared after the booster (less than 98% CD4, 70% to 90% CD8).

The sequencing used PBMCs, collected about 5 days after the first yellow fever vaccination. The sequence came from a man in his late teens or twenties who received the YFV17D yellow fever vaccine. The chain couples TRBV24-1 to TRBJ2-2; tentative D call: TRBD1 (5 bases). The CDR3 DNA is TGTGCCACCAGTCGGGCAGGGTCCACCGGGGAGCTGTTTTTT. It specifies CATSRAGSTGELFF.